Here is one TCR beta chain with its context. As originally analysed: Estimation of nucleated cell counts relied on the amplification of reference gene primers. Profiling relied on immunoSEQ multiplex PCR, and the TCRdb table lists in-frame clones only, not all of them. D and trimming come from the DNA, and the V and J calls and clone size come from that table. The sample lists around 100,000 clones, roughly 90% seen once, with about 3.5% in the top ten. This sample is drawn from a study of blood T cell repertoires in COVID-19. The overall study: Researchers got acute and convalescent COVID-19 samples from the United States, Italy and Spain. The cDNA or gDNA used as material had been derived from T cells, B-cell-depleted T cells, or PBMCs.

From germline, CDR1 is LNHDA and CDR2 SQIVND (reference sequence). The V segment lost 5 bases and the J segment 4 bases; nucleotides outside the gene matches: 13. This CDR3 spans 17 amino acids. The V and J genes are TRBV19 and TRBJ2-5, with 10 bases matching TRBD2. Sequenced: peripheral blood. This TCR came from a woman aged 60-75 years with acute or convalescent COVID-19. CDR3 protein: CASSLGGAGGPRETQYF. The CDR3 region has the DNA TGTGCCAGTAGTCTGGGGGGAGCGGGAGGGCCTCGAGAGACCCAGTACTTC. The whole variable domain, filled in from reference TRBV19 and TRBJ2-5, reads DGGITQSPKYLFRKEGQNVTLSCEQNLNHDAMYWYRQDPGQGLRLIYYSQIVNDFQKGDIAEGYSVSREKKESFPLTVTSAQKNPTAFYLCASSLGGAGGPRETQYFGPGTRLLVL.